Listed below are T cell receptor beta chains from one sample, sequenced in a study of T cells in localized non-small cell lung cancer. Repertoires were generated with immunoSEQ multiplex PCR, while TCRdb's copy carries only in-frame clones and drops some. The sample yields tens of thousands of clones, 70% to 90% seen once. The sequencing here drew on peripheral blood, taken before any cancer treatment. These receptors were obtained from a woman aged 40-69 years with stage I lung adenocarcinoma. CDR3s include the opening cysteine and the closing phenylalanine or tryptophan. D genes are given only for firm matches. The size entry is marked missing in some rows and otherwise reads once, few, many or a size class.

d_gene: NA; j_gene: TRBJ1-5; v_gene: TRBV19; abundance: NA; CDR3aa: CASSISTNQPQHF; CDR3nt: TGTGCCAGTAGTATTAGTACTAATCAGCCCCAGCATTTT
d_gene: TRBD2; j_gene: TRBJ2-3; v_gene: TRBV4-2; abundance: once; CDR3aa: CASSQVGGGASDTQYF; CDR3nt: TGTGCCAGCAGCCAAGTTGGCGGGGGGGCCTCAGATACGCAGTATTTT
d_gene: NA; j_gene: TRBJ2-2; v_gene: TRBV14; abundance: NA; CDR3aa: CASSPVGVYGELFF; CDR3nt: TGTGCCAGCAGCCCAGTTGGCGTATACGGGGAGCTGTTTTTT
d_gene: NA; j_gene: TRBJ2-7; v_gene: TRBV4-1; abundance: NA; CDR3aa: CASSQEGQDRDEQYF; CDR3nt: TGCGCCAGCAGCCAAGAAGGGCAGGATCGCGACGAGCAGTACTTC
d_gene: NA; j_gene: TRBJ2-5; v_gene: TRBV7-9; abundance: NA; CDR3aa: CASSSGGQGRSLQTQYF; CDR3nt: TGTGCCAGCAGCTCCGGGGGTCAGGGGCGGTCGTTGCAGACCCAGTACTTC
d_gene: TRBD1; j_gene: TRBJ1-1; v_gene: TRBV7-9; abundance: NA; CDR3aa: CASSLNTGGVTEAFF; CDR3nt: TGTGCCAGCAGCTTGAATACAGGGGGCGTCACTGAAGCTTTCTTT
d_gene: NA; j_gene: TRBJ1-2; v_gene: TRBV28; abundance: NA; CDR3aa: CASQGQGYTF; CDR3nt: TGTGCCAGCCAGGGGCAAGGCTACACCTTC
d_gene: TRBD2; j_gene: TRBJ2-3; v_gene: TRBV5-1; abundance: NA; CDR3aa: CASSGLAGAGTDTQYF; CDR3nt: TGCGCCAGCAGCGGACTAGCGGGGGCAGGGACAGATACGCAGTATTTT
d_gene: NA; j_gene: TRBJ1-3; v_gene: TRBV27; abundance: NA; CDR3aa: CASSRGERNTIYF; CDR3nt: TGTGCCAGCAGCAGGGGAGAAAGAAACACCATATATTTT
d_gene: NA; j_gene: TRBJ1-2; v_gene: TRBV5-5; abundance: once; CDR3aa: CASSLLATYSPNYGYTF; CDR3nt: TGTGCCAGCAGCTTGCTTGCCACATACTCTCCTAACTATGGCTACACCTTC
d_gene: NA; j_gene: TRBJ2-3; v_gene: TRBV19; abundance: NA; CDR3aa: CASRISGDTQYF; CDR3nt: TGTGCCAGTAGGATTAGCGGAGATACGCAGTATTTT
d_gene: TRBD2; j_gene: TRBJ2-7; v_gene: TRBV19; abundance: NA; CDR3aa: CASSRGGGMNEQYF; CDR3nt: TGTGCCAGTAGCCGCGGCGGGGGGATGAACGAGCAGTACTTC
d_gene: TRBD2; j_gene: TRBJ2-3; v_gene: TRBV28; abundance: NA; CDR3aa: CASSLPNPPQRNSGDTDTQYF; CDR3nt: TGTGCCAGCAGTTTACCTAACCCTCCACAACGAAATAGCGGGGACACAGATACGCAGTATTTT
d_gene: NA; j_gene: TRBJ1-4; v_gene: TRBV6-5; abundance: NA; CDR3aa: CASRPRTQQNEKLFF; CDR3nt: TGTGCCAGCAGGCCTAGGACGCAACAGAATGAAAAACTGTTTTTT
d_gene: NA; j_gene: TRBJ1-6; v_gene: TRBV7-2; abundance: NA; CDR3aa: CASSTGGNYNSPLHF; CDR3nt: TGTGCCAGCAGCACCGGGGGCAACTATAATTCACCCCTCCACTTT
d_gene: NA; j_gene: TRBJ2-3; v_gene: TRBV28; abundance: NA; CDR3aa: CASSLPAVDTQYF; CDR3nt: TGTGCCAGCAGTTTACCCGCCGTAGATACGCAGTATTTT
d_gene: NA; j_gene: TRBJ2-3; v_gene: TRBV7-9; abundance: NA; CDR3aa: CASSPIGVAASTDTQYF; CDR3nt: TGTGCCAGCAGCCCCATTGGGGTAGCGGCTAGCACAGATACGCAGTATTTT
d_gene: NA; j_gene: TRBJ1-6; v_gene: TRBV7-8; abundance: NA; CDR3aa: CASSLAAGVTYPLHF; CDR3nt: TGTGCCAGCAGCTTAGCAGCAGGGGTTACTTACCCCCTCCACTTT
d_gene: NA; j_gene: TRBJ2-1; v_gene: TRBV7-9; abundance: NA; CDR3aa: CASSLKGPSSYNEQFF; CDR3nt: TGTGCCAGCAGCTTAAAAGGGCCTAGCTCCTACAATGAGCAGTTCTTC
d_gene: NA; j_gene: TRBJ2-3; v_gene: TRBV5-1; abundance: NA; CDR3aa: CASSLWGADTQYF; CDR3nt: TGCGCCAGCAGCTTGTGGGGGGCAGATACGCAGTATTTT
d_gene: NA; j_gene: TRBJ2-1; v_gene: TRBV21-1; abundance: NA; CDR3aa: CASSKVETAGSYNEQFF; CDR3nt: TGTGCCAGCAGCAAAGTTGAGACAGCGGGCTCCTACAATGAGCAGTTCTTC
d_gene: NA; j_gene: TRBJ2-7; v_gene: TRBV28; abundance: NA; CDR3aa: CATTGTLYEQYF; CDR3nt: TGTGCCACGACCGGGACTCTCTACGAGCAGTACTTC
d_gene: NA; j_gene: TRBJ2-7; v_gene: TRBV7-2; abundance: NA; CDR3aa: CASSLEMGGSYEQYF; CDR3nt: TGTGCCAGCAGCTTAGAAATGGGCGGCTCCTACGAGCAGTACTTC
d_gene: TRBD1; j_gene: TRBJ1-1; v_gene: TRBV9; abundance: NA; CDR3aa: CASSVGTGDTEAFF; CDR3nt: TGTGCCAGCAGCGTAGGGACAGGAGACACTGAAGCTTTCTTT
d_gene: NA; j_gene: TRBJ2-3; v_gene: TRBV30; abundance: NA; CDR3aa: CAWGRRGTDTQYF; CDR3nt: TGTGCCTGGGGCAGGAGAGGCACAGATACGCAGTATTTT
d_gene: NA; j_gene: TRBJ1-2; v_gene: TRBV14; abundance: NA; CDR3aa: CASSPENHRARGYTF; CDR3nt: TGTGCCAGCAGCCCCGAGAATCACAGGGCGAGGGGCTACACCTTC
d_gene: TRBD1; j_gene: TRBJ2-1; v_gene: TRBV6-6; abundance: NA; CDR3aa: CASSYRQGYNEQFF; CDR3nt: TGTGCCAGCAGTTACCGACAGGGGTACAATGAGCAGTTCTTC
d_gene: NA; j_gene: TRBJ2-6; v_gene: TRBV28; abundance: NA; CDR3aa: CASRTAGLAGANVLTF; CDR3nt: TGTGCCAGCAGGACAGCAGGCTTAGCTGGGGCCAACGTCCTGACTTTC
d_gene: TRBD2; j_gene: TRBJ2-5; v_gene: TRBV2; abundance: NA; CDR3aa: CASSYLAGGSNQETQYF; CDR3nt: TGTGCCAGCAGTTACCTAGCGGGGGGGTCCAACCAAGAGACCCAGTACTTC
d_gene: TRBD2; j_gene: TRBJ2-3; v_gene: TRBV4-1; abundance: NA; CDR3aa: CASSQDPGIRSGAGDTQYF; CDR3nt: TGCGCCAGCAGCCAAGACCCTGGTATCAGAAGCGGGGCCGGAGATACGCAGTATTTT
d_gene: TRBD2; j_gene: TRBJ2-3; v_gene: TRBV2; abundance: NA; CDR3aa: CASGTSDPTDTQYF; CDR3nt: TGTGCCAGCGGGACTAGCGACCCCACAGATACGCAGTATTTT
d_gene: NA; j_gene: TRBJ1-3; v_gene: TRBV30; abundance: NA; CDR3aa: CAWTGFSGNPIYF; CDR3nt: TGTGCCTGGACAGGGTTCTCTGGAAACCCCATATATTTT
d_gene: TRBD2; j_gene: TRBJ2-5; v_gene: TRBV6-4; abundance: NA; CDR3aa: CASSSRLAGGRETQYF; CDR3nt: TGTGCCAGCAGTTCTCGACTAGCGGGGGGCCGTGAGACCCAGTACTTC
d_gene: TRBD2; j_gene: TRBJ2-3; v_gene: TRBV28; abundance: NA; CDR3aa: CASSFLKLKRGPRTDTQYF; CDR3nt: TGTGCCAGCAGTTTCCTCAAGTTAAAGCGGGGACCCCGCACAGATACGCAGTATTTT
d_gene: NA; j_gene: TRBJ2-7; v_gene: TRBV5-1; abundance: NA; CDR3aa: CASSSTGTEGLEQYF; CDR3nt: TGCGCCAGCAGCTCAACCGGGACTGAGGGGCTTGAGCAGTACTTC
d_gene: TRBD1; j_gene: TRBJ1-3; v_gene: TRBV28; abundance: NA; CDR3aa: CASTSPGGSGNTIYF; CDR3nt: TGTGCCAGCACCTCTCCAGGGGGCTCTGGAAACACCATATATTTT
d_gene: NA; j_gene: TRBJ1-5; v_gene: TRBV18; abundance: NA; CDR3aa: CASSLIATGTGGNSNQPQHF; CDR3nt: TGTGCCAGCTCACTGATTGCGACAGGTACGGGCGGAAATAGCAATCAGCCCCAGCATTTT
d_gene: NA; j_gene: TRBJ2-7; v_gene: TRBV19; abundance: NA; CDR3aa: CASSPFGETFRYEQYF; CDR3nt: TGTGCCAGTAGCCCTTTCGGCGAGACGTTCCGATACGAGCAGTACTTC
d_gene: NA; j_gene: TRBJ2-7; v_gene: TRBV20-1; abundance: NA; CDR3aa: CSAMNYEQYF; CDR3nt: TGCAGTGCTATGAACTACGAGCAGTACTTC
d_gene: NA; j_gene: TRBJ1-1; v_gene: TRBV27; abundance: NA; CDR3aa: CASSLYRDTEAFF; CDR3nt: TGTGCCAGCAGTTTATACAGGGACACTGAAGCTTTCTTT
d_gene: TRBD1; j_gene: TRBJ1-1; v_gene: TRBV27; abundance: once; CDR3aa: CASKMDRGVRNTEAFF; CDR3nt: TGTGCCAGCAAAATGGACAGGGGCGTGAGGAACACTGAAGCTTTCTTT